This entry is about one TCR beta chain. Germline V gives CDR1 MNHEY, CDR2 SVGAGI. After removal of 7 bases from V and 4 bases from J, the junction contained 8 bases not matched to a gene. The length of the CDR3 is 15 residues. The entry originates in a study of blood T cell repertoires in COVID-19. Here immunoSEQ multiplex PCR was the method, and the copy in TCRdb shows in-frame clones only, minus some. The sample yields 130,000 to 150,000 clones, 80% to 90% seen once. The chain recombines TRBV6-5 with TRBJ1-5; 9 bases fit TRBD1. The TCR sequence derives from a woman aged 45 to 65 in a cohort sampled during active or convalescent COVID-19. The source material was peripheral blood. This CDR3 reads CASKMDRGRNQPQHF. DNA of the CDR3: TGTGCCAGCAAGATGGACAGGGGAAGAAATCAGCCCCAGCATTTT.